This T cell receptor beta chain was captured by sequencing in a study of blood T cell repertoires in COVID-19. The authors' processing: Amplifying reference gene primers gave estimates of nucleated cell counts. Sequencing used immunoSEQ multiplex PCR; TCRdb keeps in-frame clones, though not all of them. The V and J calls and clone size come from that table; D and trimming were worked out from the DNA. The profile shows around 280,000 clones, approximately 86% of them singletons. The germline CDR1 and CDR2 sequences are LNHDA and SQIVND (reference sequence). The CDR3 covers 13 residues. V shed 6 bases and J 9 bases; nucleotides not matched to a gene: 8.

The sequencing sample was made of peripheral blood. This sequence originates from a woman aged 30 to 39 who had recovered from COVID-19. The rearrangement links TRBV19 to TRBJ2-1, with 7 bases that match TRBD2. CDR3 bases: TGTGCCAGTAGCTCGGGACTAACGGGTGAGCAGTTCTTC. Protein sequence: CASSSGLTGEQFF.